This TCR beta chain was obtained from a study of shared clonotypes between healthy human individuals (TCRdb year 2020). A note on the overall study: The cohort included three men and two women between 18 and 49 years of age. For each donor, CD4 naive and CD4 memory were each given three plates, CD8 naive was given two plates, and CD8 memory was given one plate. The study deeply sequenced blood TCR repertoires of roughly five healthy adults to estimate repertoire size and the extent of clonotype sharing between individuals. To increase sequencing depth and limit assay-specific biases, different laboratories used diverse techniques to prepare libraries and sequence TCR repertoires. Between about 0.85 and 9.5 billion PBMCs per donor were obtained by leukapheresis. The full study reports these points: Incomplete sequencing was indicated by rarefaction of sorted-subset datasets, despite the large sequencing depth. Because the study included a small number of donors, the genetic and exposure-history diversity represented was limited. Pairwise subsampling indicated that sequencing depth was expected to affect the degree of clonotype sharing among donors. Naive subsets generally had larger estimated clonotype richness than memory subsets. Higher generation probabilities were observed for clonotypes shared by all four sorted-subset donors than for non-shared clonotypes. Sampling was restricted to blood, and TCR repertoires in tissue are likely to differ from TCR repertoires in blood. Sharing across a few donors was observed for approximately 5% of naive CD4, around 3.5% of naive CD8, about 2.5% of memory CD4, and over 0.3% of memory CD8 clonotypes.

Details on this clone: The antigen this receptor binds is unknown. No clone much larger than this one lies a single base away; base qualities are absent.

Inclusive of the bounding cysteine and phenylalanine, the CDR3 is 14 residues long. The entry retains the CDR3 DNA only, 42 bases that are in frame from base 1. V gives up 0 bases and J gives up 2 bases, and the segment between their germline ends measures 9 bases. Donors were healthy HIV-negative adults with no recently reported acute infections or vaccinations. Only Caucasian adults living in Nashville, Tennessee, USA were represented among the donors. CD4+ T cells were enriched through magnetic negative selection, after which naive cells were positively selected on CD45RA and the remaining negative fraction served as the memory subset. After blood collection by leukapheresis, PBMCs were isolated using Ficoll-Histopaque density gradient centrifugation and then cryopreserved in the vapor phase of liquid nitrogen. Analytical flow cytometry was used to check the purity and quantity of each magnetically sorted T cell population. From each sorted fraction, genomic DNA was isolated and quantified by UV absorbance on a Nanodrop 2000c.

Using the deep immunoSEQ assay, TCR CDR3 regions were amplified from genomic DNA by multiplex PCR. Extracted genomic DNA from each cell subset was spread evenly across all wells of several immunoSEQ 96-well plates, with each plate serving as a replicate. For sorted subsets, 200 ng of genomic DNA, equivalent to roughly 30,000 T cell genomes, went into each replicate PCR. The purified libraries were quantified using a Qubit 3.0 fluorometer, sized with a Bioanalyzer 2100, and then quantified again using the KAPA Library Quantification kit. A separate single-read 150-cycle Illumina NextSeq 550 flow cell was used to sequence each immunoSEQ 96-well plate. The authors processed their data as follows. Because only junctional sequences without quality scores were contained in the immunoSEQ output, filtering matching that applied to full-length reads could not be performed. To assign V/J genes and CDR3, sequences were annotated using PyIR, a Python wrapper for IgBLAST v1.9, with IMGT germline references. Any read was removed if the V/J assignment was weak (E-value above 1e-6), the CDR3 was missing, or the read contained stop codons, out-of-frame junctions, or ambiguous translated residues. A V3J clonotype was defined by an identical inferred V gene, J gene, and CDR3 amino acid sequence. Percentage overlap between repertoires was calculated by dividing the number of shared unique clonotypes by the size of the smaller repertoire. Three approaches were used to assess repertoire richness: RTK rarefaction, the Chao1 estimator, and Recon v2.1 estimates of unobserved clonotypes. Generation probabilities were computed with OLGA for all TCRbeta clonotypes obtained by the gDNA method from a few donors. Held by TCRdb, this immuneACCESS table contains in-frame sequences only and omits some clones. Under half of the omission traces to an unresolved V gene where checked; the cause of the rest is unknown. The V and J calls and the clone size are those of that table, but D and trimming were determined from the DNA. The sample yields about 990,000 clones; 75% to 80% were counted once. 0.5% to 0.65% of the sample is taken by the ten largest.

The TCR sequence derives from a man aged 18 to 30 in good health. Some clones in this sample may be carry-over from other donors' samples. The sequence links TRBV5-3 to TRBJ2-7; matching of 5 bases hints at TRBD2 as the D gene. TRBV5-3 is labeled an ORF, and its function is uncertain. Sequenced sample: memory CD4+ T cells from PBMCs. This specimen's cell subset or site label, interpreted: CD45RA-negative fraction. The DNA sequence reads TGTGCCAGAAGCTTGGTGCGGGCGCCCTACGAGCAGTACTTC. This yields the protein CARSLVRAPYEQYF.